Each of the 27 T cell receptor beta chains below was sequenced from the same sample in a study of identical twins. Each CDR3 protein gets one entry after TCRdb re-called the 5' RACE reads with MiXCR. The sample lists just over 450,000 distinct CDR3 sequences, 13% to 15% seen once, with 0.4% to 0.55% in the top ten. These data were likewise used in another study, on yellow fever vaccine responses in identical twins.

Sample: CD4+ T cells sorted from blood. Receptors were obtained from a woman aged 18-29 years in good health.

The chain joins TRBV2 to TRBJ2-3; 7 bases are a match to TRBD1. Germline assignment: CDR1 SNHLY and CDR2 FYNNEI. With V trimmed by 7 bases and J by 0 bases, 7 bases remained unmatched. The CDR3 is made up of 15 amino acids. This CDR3 reads CASKTGQPSTDTQYF. The CDR3 DNA is TGTGCCAGCAAAACGGGACAGCCTAGCACAGATACGCAGTATTTT. Filled out from reference TRBV2 and TRBJ2-3, the complete variable domain reads EPEVTQTPSHQVTQMGQEVILRCVPISNHLYFYWYRQILGQKVEFLVSFYNNEISEKSEIFDDQFSVERPDGSNFTLKIRSTKLEDSAMYFCASKTGQPSTDTQYFGPGTRLTVL.

The table lists this clonotype with a few counts. The J gene is TRBJ2-7, the V gene TRBV6-1; maybe TRBD1 (6 bases). The germline V gene encodes CDR1 MNHNS and CDR2 SASEGT. V lost 4 bases, J lost 6 bases, and 19 bases lay in between. The CDR3 contains 15 residues. The DNA of the CDR3 is TGTGCCAGCAGTGTGATGCCGGGACACTTTTTCGAGCAGTACTTC. This gives the protein CASSVMPGHFFEQYF.

V gene TRBV19 combines with J gene TRBJ1-1, with TRBD1 matching over 9 bases. The trim removed 4 bases at V and 4 bases at J, leaving 13 bases unmatched. The germline V gene encodes CDR1 LNHDA and CDR2 SQIVND (reference sequence). The CDR3 covers 17 residues. CDR3 in amino acids: CASSTPGQGRGVTEAFF. The CDR3 nucleotides read TGTGCCAGTAGTACCCCGGGACAGGGAAGGGGCGTCACTGAAGCTTTCTTT.

The gene calls are TRBV4-2 and TRBJ2-7; D is possibly TRBD2 (7 bases). Germline V gives CDR1 LGHNA, CDR2 YNFKEQ. This CDR3 spans 16 amino acids. V was cut by 4 bases and J by 3 bases, with 19 bases left in between. The CDR3 coding sequence is TGTGCCAGCAGCCCTCAACGAGGGGGGGGCTTCTACGAGCAGTACTTC. Amino acids: CASSPQRGGGFYEQYF.

This clonotype has just a few counts. The chain couples TRBV6-1 to TRBJ2-7; possibly TRBD1 or TRBD2 for D (5 bases each). Germline V gives CDR1 MNHNS, CDR2 SASEGT. The length of the CDR3 is 17 residues. The V and J ends lost 2 bases and 2 bases respectively, with 19 bases between them. In nucleotides, the CDR3 is TGTGCCAGCAGTGAAAGGTCGAGGGGCTCCATCACCTACGAGCAGTACTTC. It translates to CASSERSRGSITYEQYF.

There are a few counts of this clonotype. V is TRBV28 and J is TRBJ2-7, with a weak D call TRBD2 (6 bases). Germline CDR1 MDHEN, CDR2 SYDVKM. The CDR3 covers 13 residues. The V end lost 5 bases, the J end lost 6 bases, and 14 bases lay between the germline ends. CDR3: CASSTPGTPEQYF. CDR3 DNA sequence: TGTGCCAGCAGTACCCCCGGGACTCCCGAGCAGTACTTC.

The rearrangement uses TRBV20-1 and TRBJ2-2; maybe TRBD2 (6 bases). Trimming took off 7 bases at V and 3 bases at J, with 9 bases between the two ends. The CDR3 runs 12 residues. Germline V gives CDR1 DFQATT, CDR2 SNEGSKA (reference sequence). The CDR3, as DNA: TGCAGTGTGTGGGGGGACACCGGGGAGCTGTTTTTT. This encodes CSVWGDTGELFF.

The V and J genes are TRBV12-3 or TRBV12-4 and TRBJ2-3; D tentatively fits TRBD1 or TRBD2 (6 bases each). This CDR3 comprises 15 residues. V shed 5 bases and J shed 4 bases, with 16 bases lying between them. The CDR3, as DNA: TGTGCCAGCAGTCTGCGGGGACATACCCCAGATACGCAGTATTTT. It encodes CASSLRGHTPDTQYF.

The chain joins TRBV6-5 to TRBJ1-1; no clear D gene. The V end lost 2 bases, the J end lost 1 base, and 5 bases lay between the germline ends. Germline V lookup: CDR1 MNHEY, CDR2 SVGAGI. This CDR3 contains 13 residues. The DNA of the CDR3 is TGTGCCAGCAGTTACCAACAGAACACTGAAGCTTTCTTT. It encodes CASSYQQNTEAFF.

This chain's CDR3 is CASSKGEQGVIAVEQYF. Here the CDR3 DNA reads TGTGCCAGCAGCAAAGGGGAACAGGGGGTAATAGCGGTCGAGCAGTACTTC. V gene TRBV21-1 combines with J gene TRBJ2-7; the tabulated D call, TRBD1, remains unverified against the DNA. TRBV21-1 is recorded as a pseudogene. The CDR3 spans 17 residues.

This clonotype was counted between two and nine times. The gene calls are TRBV18 and TRBJ1-6, with a weak D call TRBD1 (6 bases). Germline lookup yields CDR1 KGHSH and CDR2 LQKENI. Trimming removed 3 bases at V and 8 bases at J, with 11 bases between. The CDR3 covers 14 residues. The CDR3 bases are TGTGCCAGCTCACCTCAGGGGATGGATTCACCCCTCCACTTT. Amino acid sequence: CASSPQGMDSPLHF.

This clonotype turned up a few times. V is TRBV20-1 and J is TRBJ2-1; 7 bases line up with TRBD2. CDR3 length equals 15 residues. Germline V lookup: CDR1 DFQATT, CDR2 SNEGSKA (reference sequence). CDR3 sequence reads: CKADRTSGSYNEQFF. Here the CDR3 DNA reads TGCAAGGCGGACCGGACTAGTGGATCCTACAATGAGCAGTTCTTC.

The rearrangement joins TRBV6-2 or TRBV6-3 to TRBJ2-7; D is perhaps TRBD1 (5 bases). CDR1 MNHEY and CDR2 SVGEGT come from the germline V gene. This CDR3 is built from 15 residues. Trimming left V 0 bases short and J 0 bases short, with 9 bases between. The CDR3, as DNA: TGTGCCAGCAGTTACTCGACCACAGGCTCCTACGAGCAGTACTTC. Protein: CASSYSTTGSYEQYF.

This clonotype has only a few counts. The CDR3 sequence: CASSSRGGQGTGELFF. CDR3 nucleotide sequence: TGTGCCAGCAGTTCTAGAGGGGGACAGGGGACCGGGGAGCTGTTTTTT. This chain uses TRBV27 with TRBJ2-2, with TRBD1 matching over 10 bases. This CDR3 comprises 16 residues. Germline V lookup: CDR1 MNHEY, CDR2 SMNVEV (reference sequence). V shed 4 bases, J shed 5 bases, and the junction held 7 bases outside the gene matches.

This clonotype was counted only a few times. This chain connects TRBV7-2 to TRBJ2-5; TRBD2 is a possible D gene (6 bases). The CDR3 is 15 amino acids. The germline V and J ends were trimmed by 0 bases and 7 bases, with 15 bases remaining between them. Germline CDR1 SGHTA, CDR2 FQGNSA. CDR3 amino acids: CASSLAVLGRGTQYF. As DNA, the CDR3 is TGTGCCAGCAGCTTAGCGGTACTAGGGCGGGGGACCCAGTACTTC.

This clonotype was picked up a small number of times. CDR3 DNA sequence: TGTGCCAGTAGTATAACAACAGGCCAGCAGCCCCAGCATTTT. It translates to CASSITTGQQPQHF. This chain joins TRBV19 and TRBJ1-5, with D possibly TRBD1 on 5 matching bases. CDR1 is LNHDA and CDR2 is SQIVND in the germline V gene (reference sequence). The CDR3 totals 14 residues. V lost 2 bases and J lost 7, with 12 bases in between.

CDR3 nucleotide sequence: TGTGCCAGCAGTCTCGGACGGCGGGCAGGGTCGGAGACCCAGTACTTC. Its protein product is CASSLGRRAGSETQYF. The rearrangement uses TRBV6-1 and TRBJ2-5; D is possibly TRBD1 or TRBD2 (5 bases each). CDR3 length: 16 amino acids. Per germline, CDR1 MNHNS and CDR2 SASEGT. With 5 bases removed from V and 5 bases from J, the gap between germline ends came to 21 bases.

This clonotype was detected ten times or more. This chain uses TRBV7-9 with TRBJ2-7; no definite D call. Germline V CDR1 and CDR2: SEHNR, FQNEAQ (reference sequence). The CDR3 loop spans 13 amino acids. Between the trimmed V and J ends, which lost 5 bases and 4 bases, there was a span of 12 bases. For the CDR3, the DNA is TGTGCCAGCAGCCCTTCTCTGACATACGAGCAGTACTTC. As protein: CASSPSLTYEQYF. The entire variable domain, with the rest obtained from reference TRBV7-9 and TRBJ2-7, is as follows: DTGVSQNPRHKITKRGQNVTFRCDPISEHNRLYWYRQTLGQGPEFLTYFQNEAQLEKSRLLSDRFSAERPKGSFSTLEIQRTEQGDSAMYLCASSPSLTYEQYFGPGTRLTVT.

This clonotype was seen a few times. This chain connects TRBV3-1 to TRBJ2-5, with D possibly being TRBD2 (5 bases). The germline CDR1 and CDR2 sequences are LGHDT and YNNKEL (reference sequence). V lost 1 base to trimming and J lost 10 bases, with 13 bases between them. CDR3 length: 13 residues. CDR3 sequence reads: CASSQGLSGSQYF. CDR3 in DNA: TGTGCCAGCAGCCAAGGGTTGTCGGGGAGCCAGTACTTC.

V gene TRBV29-1 combines with J gene TRBJ1-5; TRBD1 matches at 10 bases. The CDR3 has 15 amino acids. J was trimmed by 3 bases and V by 6 bases; bases with no gene match: 8. From germline, CDR1 is SQVTM and CDR2 ANQGSEA. CDR3 DNA: TGCAGCGTCCGGGACAGGGGTAATACCAATCAGCCCCAGCATTTT. It codes for CSVRDRGNTNQPQHF.

Ten or more counts support this clonotype. The J gene is TRBJ2-5, the V gene TRBV7-6, with 12 bases identical to TRBD2. From germline, CDR1 is SGHVS and CDR2 FNYEAQ. With V trimmed by 1 base and J by 1 base, 4 bases remained unmatched. The CDR3 is made up of 17 amino acids. CDR3 residues: CASSLVASGRGQETQYF. As DNA, the CDR3 is TGTGCCAGCAGCTTAGTGGCTAGCGGGAGGGGCCAAGAGACCCAGTACTTC. Filled out from reference TRBV7-6 and TRBJ2-5, the complete variable domain reads GAGVSQSPRYKVTKRGQDVALRCDPISGHVSLYWYRQALGQGPEFLTYFNYEAQQDKSGLPNDRFSAERPEGSISTLTIQRTEQRDSAMYRCASSLVASGRGQETQYFGPGTRLLVL.

This chain uses TRBV24-1 with TRBJ2-3, with D maybe TRBD2 (5 bases). The CDR3 is 14 residues long. Germline CDR1 KGHDR, CDR2 SFDVKD. V was trimmed by 7 bases and J by 7 bases, leaving 17 bases between them. The CDR3 protein is CATSASGALNTQYF. The CDR3 nucleotides are TGTGCCACCAGCGCCAGCGGAGCCCTCAATACGCAGTATTTT.

This clonotype was found a few times. V gene TRBV5-1 combines with J gene TRBJ2-6; 10 bases match TRBD1. Germline loops: CDR1 SGHRS, CDR2 YFSETQ. V was clipped by 4 bases and J by 0 bases; unmatched bases: 7. The CDR3 is made up of 18 amino acids. CDR3 sequence reads: CASSARTGGDSGANVLTF. CDR3 nucleotide sequence: TGCGCCAGCAGCGCAAGGACAGGGGGGGACTCTGGGGCCAACGTCCTGACTTTC.

The V call is TRBV7-9, the J call TRBJ2-4, with TRBD1 as a possible D gene (6 bases). Per germline, CDR1 SEHNR and CDR2 FQNEAQ (reference sequence). There are 17 residues in the CDR3. Trimming shortened V by 4 bases and J by 1 base, and 17 bases separated the two germline ends. The CDR3 loop reads CASSSAGGGPAKNIQYF. The CDR3 region has the DNA TGTGCCAGCAGCTCCGCGGGTGGGGGCCCGGCCAAAAACATTCAGTACTTC.

This clonotype was picked up a small number of times. This chain connects TRBV5-4 to TRBJ2-2, with a possible D match to TRBD1 (6 bases). The CDR3 covers 15 residues. Trimming left V 0 bases short and J 4 bases short, with 10 bases between. From germline, CDR1 is SGHNT and CDR2 YYREEE (reference sequence). The CDR3 DNA follows: TGTGCCAGCAGCTTGGCAACAGGGCTCACCGGGGAGCTGTTTTTT. This translates into CASSLATGLTGELFF.

In its sample, this clonotype was seen a few times. J is TRBJ2-2 and V is TRBV18; tentatively, D is TRBD2 (5 bases). V lost 0 bases, J lost 2 bases, and 7 bases lay in between. In germline, CDR1 is KGHSH, CDR2 LQKENI. The CDR3 has 15 residues. The DNA for the CDR3 is TGTGCCAGCTCACCACCAGCGGTTAACACCGGGGAGCTGTTTTTT. Its translation is CASSPPAVNTGELFF.

The chain joins TRBV7-3 to TRBJ2-7, with 8 bases that match TRBD1. This CDR3 has 16 amino acids. Germline CDR1 and CDR2: SGHTA and FQGTGA. J gave up 0 bases and V 2 bases, and 6 bases lay outside the gene matches. The CDR3 DNA reads TGTGCCAGCAGCTTATCTCCCGGGACAGGCTCCTACGAGCAGTACTTC. This translates into CASSLSPGTGSYEQYF.